This entry lists 2 T cell receptor beta chains sequenced from one sample in a study of OX40 agonist ivuxolimab in advanced cancers. Libraries were prepared by immunoSEQ multiplex PCR; TCRdb keeps only in-frame clonotypes and omits some of them. The table has about 65,000 clones, 80% to 90% seen once. The material sequenced was CD4+ or CD8+ T cells sorted from blood, taken in a trial of the OX40 agonist ivuxolimab. These receptors all come from an adult with an advanced solid tumor such as melanoma, head and neck, liver or kidney cancer.

The chain carries TRBV5-1 and TRBJ1-4; 8 bases match TRBD1. The CDR3 loop spans 15 amino acids. The germline gives CDR1 SGHRS, CDR2 YFSETQ. Trimming cost V 5 bases and J 0 bases; bases outside gene matches: 3. CDR3 sequence (DNA): TGCGCCAGCAGTTCACAGGGGGCAACTAATGAAAAACTGTTTTTT. Translating gives CASSSQGATNEKLFF. Drawing the rest from reference TRBV5-1 and TRBJ1-4, the complete variable domain is KAGVTQTPRYLIKTRGQQVTLSCSPISGHRSVSWYQQTPGQGLQFLFEYFSETQRNKGNFPGRFSGRQFSNSRSEMNVSTLELGDSALYLCASSSQGATNEKLFFGSGTQLSVL.

J is TRBJ1-2 and V is TRBV5-1, with TRBD1 matching 10 bases. Germline V CDR1 and CDR2: SGHRS, YFSETQ. Losses at the gene ends were 3 bases for V and 7 bases for J; bases not matched to a gene: 6. This CDR3 is 14 amino acids long. The CDR3 DNA reads TGCGCCAGCAGCTCGACAGGGGGCTCGTCTGGCTACACCTTC. Protein: CASSSTGGSSGYTF.